This TCR beta chain came from a study of T cells in narcolepsy. This table comes from immunoSEQ multiplex PCR, and its TCRdb copy is limited to in-frame clones, with some not included. The sample lists about 33,000 clones, about four fifths occurring once. This clone has only a few counts. V was pared by 7 bases and J by 5 bases, with 14 bases between. CDR1 is SNHLY and CDR2 is FYNNEI in the germline V gene. The CDR3 is 13 amino acids. The source is a human donor with narcolepsy. The J gene is TRBJ1-1, the V gene TRBV2, with unresolved D. The sequenced material came from CD45RA- memory CD4+ T cells from PBMCs. CDR3 in amino acids: CASKVDVTTEAFF. DNA for the CDR3: TGTGCCAGCAAAGTTGACGTGACAACTGAAGCTTTCTTT. The whole variable domain, remainder taken from reference TRBV2 and TRBJ1-1, is EPEVTQTPSHQVTQMGQEVILRCVPISNHLYFYWYRQILGQKVEFLVSFYNNEISEKSEIFDDQFSVERPDGSNFTLKIRSTKLEDSAMYFCASKVDVTTEAFFGQGTRLTVV.